Only one count was recorded for the clone carrying this T cell receptor beta chain. Its antigen is currently unknown. Donors sampled were nominally healthy, though unrecorded immune exposures were likely. This sample is drawn from a study of cytomegalovirus exposure and HLA in healthy donors. Per germline, CDR1 SNHLY and CDR2 FYNNEI. The CDR3 covers 16 residues. V gave up 3 bases and J gave up 0 bases, with 12 bases separating them. General study points: Presence/absence results assume similar sequencing depth per donor, which may not hold. Researchers reportedly found TCR beta sequences accurately predicted most subjects' HLA-A and HLA-B alleles. Previous analysis showed most TCR beta V segments were productive about 87% or about 30% of the time.

The PCR made use of 60 Vbeta and 13 Jbeta primers. This table comes from immunoSEQ multiplex PCR, and its TCRdb copy is limited to in-frame clones, with some not included. The data hold 150,000 or so clones, with around 81% observed a single time. This TCR was recovered from a man aged 45-65 years in good health and CMV-seronegative. V usage is TRBV2 and J usage is TRBJ1-5; TRBD1 is a possible D gene (5 bases). Source material: PBMCs. The CDR3, as DNA: TGTGCCAGCAGTGATCGGGAGGGGTATAGCAATCAGCCCCAGCATTTT. Amino acids: CASSDREGYSNQPQHF. Full variable domain (rest looked up from reference TRBV2 and TRBJ1-5): EPEVTQTPSHQVTQMGQEVILRCVPISNHLYFYWYRQILGQKVEFLVSFYNNEISEKSEIFDDQFSVERPDGSNFTLKIRSTKLEDSAMYFCASSDREGYSNQPQHFGDGTRLSIL.